This T cell receptor (beta chain) is from a study of blood T cell repertoires in COVID-19. Study information: Samples came from the United States, Italy and Spain, spanning acute and convalescent COVID-19. In each case, the material was cDNA or gDNA derived from T cells, B-cell-depleted T cells, or PBMCs.

The Seattle patients joined while their infection was active and were tracked longitudinally afterward. The CDR3 is 13 amino acids. The V segment lost 5 bases and the J segment 5 bases; nucleotides outside the gene matches: 2. Germline V gives CDR1 SGHRS, CDR2 YFSETQ. In the source study's methods: Amplification of reference gene primers provided the estimated nucleated cell counts. Assay used: immunoSEQ multiplex PCR; TCRdb lists only in-frame clones, some missing. Clone size and V and J calls were adopted from that table, with D and trimming inferred from the DNA. The sample holds 250,000 to 350,000 clones, 90% seen once.

The sample consisted of peripheral blood. V usage is TRBV5-1 and J usage is TRBJ1-1; 11 bases are a match to TRBD1. This TCR derives from a woman in her thirties with COVID-19, enrolled during active disease. The CDR3 bases are TGCGCCAGCAGGCGGGACAGGGGGACTGAAGCTTTCTTT. Amino acid sequence: CASRRDRGTEAFF. The full variable domain, rest sourced from reference TRBV5-1 and TRBJ1-1, is KAGVTQTPRYLIKTRGQQVTLSCSPISGHRSVSWYQQTPGQGLQFLFEYFSETQRNKGNFPGRFSGRQFSNSRSEMNVSTLELGDSALYLCASRRDRGTEAFFGQGTRLTVV.